This TCR beta chain was found in a study of vaccination and CD4 T cells after COVID-19 (dated by TCRdb to between 2022 and 2023). A note on the overall study: Convalescent patients had a positive SARS-CoV-2 result on nasal swab PCR, and of these patients, under ten had mild disease and one had severe disease. Post-COVID blood samples were collected from convalescent patients a median of around 100 days after diagnosis, with a range of about 35 to 180 days. Post-vaccine blood samples were obtained a median of about 70 days after the second vaccine dose, with a range of about 14 to 250 days. The spike-specific CD4+ TCR repertoire was compared before and after mRNA vaccination in over 9 COVID-19 convalescent patients and a few infection-naive healthy vaccine recipients. Overlapping spike peptide pools from SARS-CoV-2 and from the common cold coronaviruses HCoV-NL63, HCoV-OC43 and HCoV-229E were used as culture stimuli. Six males and four females were included in the convalescent cohort, with two Hispanic individuals, seven Caucasians, two Asians and one multiracial person represented. Control cultures received a CEFX viral epitope pool as the positive control, an HIV-1 Nef peptide pool as the negative control, or no peptide. Two doses of either the Pfizer-BioNTech BNT162b2 vaccine (n=8) or the Moderna mRNA-1273 vaccine (n=2) were administered to participants. The full study reports these points: Among convalescent patients, a median about 87% of the SARS-CoV-2-reactive clones seen after vaccination appeared only after vaccination, which suggests priming specific to the vaccine. Nearly all vaccine-specific clones in convalescent patients (304 of 307) were mono-reactive for SARS-CoV-2 spike rather than cross-reactive with common cold coronaviruses. The study included relatively few convalescent patients and did not analyze early timepoints after natural infection. Although the median number of SARS-CoV-2-reactive clonotypes went up from roughly 22 after infection to 38 after vaccination, the increase was not significant.

This specimen's treatment or condition label, interpreted: roughly 11-day PBMC culture with coronavirus spike peptide pools or control peptides (ViraFEST assay). To expand antigen-specific T cells with peptide pools and then pick out the expanded clonotypes through TCR sequencing, the study relied on the ViraFEST assay. The convalescent patients' positive SARS-CoV-2 PCR tests were from March to December 2020, which was before the Alpha, Beta and Delta variants emerged in the United States. PBMCs were cultured at two million per well in IMDM supplemented with roughly 5% human AB serum and 9.5 to 10 IU/ml IL-2, with about 11 ug/ml peptide pools added. Half of the culture medium was replaced with fresh IL-2-containing medium on days 3 and 7. After less than 12 days of culture, CD4+ T cells were isolated by negative selection using the EasySep CD4+ T cell isolation kit. Ficoll-Paque Plus gradient centrifugation was used to isolate PBMCs from whole blood, and the isolated PBMCs were then either used fresh or cryopreserved at -140C. Culture conditions were generally each tested in triplicate wells.

From a lookup of the germline V gene, CDR1 and CDR2 are MDHEN and SYDVKM. The CDR3 numbers 14 residues from cysteine through phenylalanine. The sequence is cut down to CDR3 DNA, 42 bases in frame from base 1. This clonotype showed up just once. Which antigen it targets is not known. An end of the junction does not agree with germline; a read error may underlie this. Library preparation was by PCR. DNA from cultured CD4+ T cells underwent TCR sequencing with the Oncomine TCR Beta short-read assay at the Johns Hopkins FTIC core. The QIAamp micro DNA kit was used to extract genomic DNA from the cultured CD4+ T cells. Oncomine TCR Beta libraries made from cultured CD4+ T cells were pooled using unique dual indexes and sequenced on an Illumina iSeq 100. For the original study's pipeline: Non-productive sequences were removed, and CDR3s not starting with C, not ending with F or W, or shorter than 7 amino acids were discarded. The MANAFEST web application identified antigen-specific clonotypes by comparing peptide-stimulated wells against reference wells and other culture wells. To be called positive, a clone needed an FDR below 0.05, an odds ratio above 5, and a productive frequency above 0.1% in at least two of three replicate wells. A clonotype counted as cross-reactive if it showed significant expansion both in the SARS-CoV-2 spike wells and in at least one common cold coronavirus spike condition. Using R version 3.6.1, CDR3 homology was evaluated through Levenshtein distances (stringdist) along with unrooted phylogenetic trees (ape). Using fastp at Q25 and MiXCR, TCRdb reprocessed the public reads and kept productive beta chains. Each CDR3 protein gets just one entry, which takes the most common genes and DNA from the rows behind it. The V and J calls were not made by the authors but by TCRdb's processing. Recorded for this sample are 20,000 to 25,000 distinct CDR3 sequences; 35% to 40% of them occurred a single time. The ten largest account for about 5% of the sample.

The material was CD4+ T cells from blood, cultured in vitro, obtained before SARS-CoV-2 vaccination. This sequence was found in a human donor who had recovered from COVID-19. The rearrangement joined TRBV28 to TRBJ1-1; the D region possibly corresponds to TRBD1 (5 bases align). The nucleotide sequence reads as follows: TGTGCCAGCAGTTTCTCCGGGGGGTACACTGAAGCTTACTTT. Translated, it reads CASSFSGGYTEAYF.